Below are 23 T cell receptor beta chains sequenced from a single sample in a study of blood T cell repertoires in COVID-19. Here immunoSEQ multiplex PCR was the method, and the copy in TCRdb shows in-frame clones only, minus some. Counted here are 270,000 or so clones, more than 75% occurring once; the ten biggest clones make up 6.6%. Sequencing was carried out using PBMCs or T cells enriched from blood (not recorded which). Receptor source: a woman aged 45-60 years who had been exposed to COVID-19.

V gene TRBV19 combines with J gene TRBJ1-5, with D unresolved. Trimming took 6 bases from V and 0 from J, leaving 9 bases between them. The CDR3 has 14 residues. The germline V gene has CDR1 LNHDA and CDR2 SQIVND (reference sequence). CDR3 loop: CASRVGSSNQPQHF. The CDR3 DNA is TGTGCCAGTAGGGTAGGGAGTAGCAATCAGCCCCAGCATTTT.

The V call is TRBV28, the J call TRBJ2-5; 10 nucleotides match TRBD1. The V gene end was trimmed by 5 bases and the J gene end by 5 bases; junction bases not matched to a gene: 8. The CDR3 is 15 residues long. CDR1 MDHEN and CDR2 SYDVKM come from the germline V gene. The CDR3 spells CASSPDRGHGETQYF. CDR3 in DNA: TGTGCCAGCAGTCCCGACAGGGGGCACGGGGAGACCCAGTACTTC.

V and J are TRBV19 and TRBJ1-1, with 7 bases fitting TRBD1. This CDR3 contains 13 residues. The V gene's germline CDR1 is LNHDA and CDR2 SQIVND (reference sequence). Trimming removed 0 bases from V and 10 bases from J; junction bases left unmatched: 5. CDR3 sequence (DNA): TGTGCCAGTAGTATAGATCAACAGGGGATAGCTTTCTTT. This encodes CASSIDQQGIAFF.

This sequence joins TRBV27 and TRBJ2-1, with D hard to call. The ends were cut back, 5 bases at V and 0 bases at J, with 11 bases in the middle. Germline V gives CDR1 MNHEY, CDR2 SMNVEV (reference sequence). The CDR3 has 15 amino acids. CDR3 bases: TGTGCCAGCAGTCGTTTCGTACTCTCCTACAATGAGCAGTTCTTC. This sequence encodes CASSRFVLSYNEQFF.

V and J are TRBV28 and TRBJ1-5; the D gene is possibly TRBD1 (6 bases). The CDR3 sequence is 13 residues long. Deletions cut 7 bases from V and 7 bases from J, with 14 bases between. Germline CDR1 is MDHEN and CDR2 is SYDVKM. The CDR3 region is CASTYRVWQPQHF. DNA for the CDR3: TGTGCCAGCACCTACAGGGTGTGGCAGCCCCAGCATTTT.

This clone was recorded a few times. CDR3 in DNA: TGTGCCAGTAGTATAGATCGAGCAGGCGCCCCTGTAAGTAAAGCTTTCTTT. It encodes CASSIDRAGAPVSKAFF. The chain combines TRBV19 with TRBJ1-1; no clear D. CDR1 is LNHDA and CDR2 is SQIVND in the germline V gene (reference sequence). V lost 0 bases and J lost 9, with 23 bases in between. The length of the CDR3 is 17 residues.

This chain links TRBV3-1 (or the pseudogene TRBV3-2) with TRBJ1-5; D may be TRBD1 (5 bases). Germline CDR1 is LGHDT and CDR2 is YNNKEL (reference sequence). V dropped 1 base and J dropped 7 bases, with 14 bases sitting between them. This CDR3 contains 15 residues. CDR3 sequence: CASSQGTLRGQPQHF. CDR3 DNA: TGTGCCAGCAGCCAAGGGACACTGAGAGGACAGCCCCAGCATTTT.

This clone was seen once. J is TRBJ1-6 and V is TRBV3-1 (or the pseudogene TRBV3-2); a weak D match, TRBD1 (5 bases). The length of the CDR3 is 14 residues. The V end lost 1 base, the J end lost 7 bases, and 8 bases lay between the germline ends. Germline lookup yields CDR1 LGHDT and CDR2 YNNKEL (reference sequence). This CDR3 reads CASSQGGLNSPLHF. DNA of the CDR3: TGTGCCAGCAGCCAAGGGGGCCTCAATTCACCCCTCCACTTT.

The V and J genes are TRBV5-6 and TRBJ1-2; 9 bases agree with TRBD1. V lost 3 bases and J lost 3; bases outside the gene matches: 9. The CDR3 is made up of 16 amino acids. Germline assignment: CDR1 SGHDT and CDR2 YYEEEE. For the CDR3, the DNA is TGTGCCAGCAGCTCCCCCGGGACAGGGTCTCACTATGGCTACACCTTC. Translation gives CASSSPGTGSHYGYTF. Full variable domain (rest looked up from reference TRBV5-6 and TRBJ1-2): DAGVTQSPTHLIKTRGQQVTLRCSPKSGHDTVSWYQQALGQGPQFIFQYYEEEERQRGNFPDRFSGHQFPNYSSELNVNALLLGDSALYLCASSSPGTGSHYGYTFGSGTRLTVV.

The chain joins TRBV19 to TRBJ2-3, with TRBD2 matching 8 bases. J gave up 4 bases and V 7 bases, and 10 bases lay outside the gene matches. This CDR3 spans 15 amino acids. The V gene's germline CDR1 is LNHDA and CDR2 SQIVND (reference sequence). This CDR3 is CASMVDGGASDTQYF. In DNA form, the CDR3 reads TGTGCCAGTATGGTTGACGGGGGGGCGTCAGATACGCAGTATTTT.

The DNA for the CDR3 is TGTGCCAGCTCCCGCAGGGGAGGGGTGGAAGAAAAACTGTTTTTT. Encoded protein: CASSRRGGVEEKLFF. The chain is built from TRBV18 and TRBJ1-4; D may be TRBD1 (6 bases). CDR1 is KGHSH, CDR2 LQKENI, per germline. Trimming shortened V by 6 bases and J by 8 bases, and 19 bases separated the two germline ends. The CDR3 has 15 residues.

The rearrangement joins TRBV30 to TRBJ1-2, with a possible D match to TRBD1 (6 bases). The CDR3 covers 13 residues. Germline CDR1 and CDR2: GTSNPN and SVGIG (reference sequence). With 4 bases removed from V and 8 bases from J, the gap between germline ends came to 17 bases. The CDR3 reads CAWNSGAGGGYTF. The DNA of the CDR3 is TGTGCCTGGAATTCAGGGGCGGGAGGGGGCTACACCTTC.

The chain carries TRBV5-4 and TRBJ2-5, with 7 bases identical to TRBD1. The CDR3 length is 15 residues. The germline CDR1 and CDR2 sequences are SGHNT and YYREEE (reference sequence). Unmatched junction bases numbered 4, after V lost 0 bases and J lost 2 bases. The DNA for the CDR3 is TGTGCCAGCAGCTTGGCAGCCAGGGGGCAAGAGACCCAGTACTTC. Its translation: CASSLAARGQETQYF.

For this clone: Other DNA sequences in this sample translate to the same CDR3. This chain uses TRBV14 with TRBJ1-1, with TRBD1 as a possible D gene (5 bases). This CDR3 contains 13 residues. Germline V gene sequence: CDR1 SGHDN, CDR2 FVKESK. V gave up 4 bases and J gave up 2 bases, with 8 bases separating them. The CDR3 spells CASSLQGNTEAFF. The CDR3 DNA reads as TGTGCCAGCAGCCTGCAGGGCAACACTGAAGCTTTCTTT. Looking up the rest from reference TRBV14 and TRBJ1-1 gives the full variable domain: EAGVTQFPSHSVIEKGQTVTLRCDPISGHDNLYWYRRVMGKEIKFLLHFVKESKQDESGMPNNRFLAERTGGTYSTLKVQPAELEDSGVYFCASSLQGNTEAFFGQGTRLTVV.

J is TRBJ2-5 and V is TRBV18, with D perhaps matching TRBD2 (5 bases). The CDR3 consists of 13 residues. Germline CDR1 reads KGHSH; CDR2 reads LQKENI. V was trimmed by 3 bases and J by 0 bases, leaving 5 bases between them. The DNA for the CDR3 is TGTGCCAGCTCACCGGACTACCAAGAGACCCAGTACTTC. It translates to CASSPDYQETQYF.

This clone was observed a single time. The chain is built from TRBV18 and TRBJ2-3; a possible D gene is TRBD2 (5 bases). CDR1 and CDR2 (germline): KGHSH, LQKENI. This CDR3 spans 12 amino acids. The V and J ends lost 2 bases and 6 bases respectively, with 6 bases between them. The CDR3 DNA is TGTGCCAGCTCACCAACGGGGGATACGCAGTATTTT. The encoded protein is CASSPTGDTQYF.

V usage is TRBV29-1 and J usage is TRBJ1-1, with a possible D match to TRBD1 (6 bases). CDR1 and CDR2 from the germline V gene are SQVTM and ANQGSEA. The CDR3 totals 14 residues. The V end lost 7 bases, the J end lost 0 bases, and 15 bases lay between the germline ends. CDR3 loop: CSATGTTMNTEAFF. The CDR3 DNA is TGCAGCGCTACCGGGACAACCATGAACACTGAAGCTTTCTTT.

The rearrangement links TRBV5-1 to TRBJ2-5; 7 bases are shared with TRBD2. There are 17 residues in the CDR3. V lost 4 bases to trimming and J lost 1 base; unmatched junction nucleotides: 13. CDR1 and CDR2 (germline): SGHRS, YFSETQ. The CDR3 region is CASSRKLATGGQETQYF. CDR3 bases: TGCGCCAGCAGCCGGAAACTAGCGACGGGGGGCCAAGAGACCCAGTACTTC.

This rearrangement joins TRBV7-2 to TRBJ2-7, with D tentatively TRBD2 (6 bases). The CDR3 runs 15 residues. Trimming took 1 base from V and 5 from J, leaving 15 bases between them. Germline V gene sequence: CDR1 SGHTA, CDR2 FQGNSA. CDR3 sequence reads: CASSLGPGVENEQYF. The CDR3 DNA sequence: TGTGCCAGCAGCTTAGGTCCGGGGGTTGAGAACGAGCAGTACTTC.

The chain has TRBV7-9 and TRBJ2-4, with D perhaps matching TRBD1 (6 bases). The CDR3 runs to 15 residues. The germline V and J ends were trimmed by 4 bases and 8 bases, with 18 bases remaining between them. Per the germline V gene, CDR1 is SEHNR and CDR2 is FQNEAQ (reference sequence). The CDR3: CASSSNAPGEDIQYF. The CDR3 DNA reads as TGTGCCAGCAGCTCAAACGCGCCAGGGGAAGACATTCAGTACTTC.

This clone has a handful of counts. The genes are TRBV18 and TRBJ1-3; TRBD1 aligns across 8 bases. Germline assignment: CDR1 KGHSH and CDR2 LQKENI. The CDR3 loop spans 13 amino acids. The V and J ends lost 4 bases and 4 bases, in that order; junction bases with no gene match: 0. As DNA, the CDR3 is TGTGCCAGCTCACGGGACAGGGGAAACACCATATATTTT. This gives the protein CASSRDRGNTIYF.

This clone was seen only a few times. The rearrangement joins TRBV5-1 to TRBJ1-1; the match to TRBD1 covers 7 bases. The germline CDR1 and CDR2 sequences are SGHRS and YFSETQ. CDR3 length equals 15 residues. Losses at the gene ends were 3 bases for V and 4 bases for J; bases not matched to a gene: 9. The CDR3 nucleotides are TGCGCCAGCAGCTCGCTACAGGGGTTGAGCACTGAAGCTTTCTTT. Translated: CASSSLQGLSTEAFF.

The V call is TRBV6-5, the J call TRBJ2-3; 8 bases fit TRBD1. Germline V gene data show CDR1 as MNHEY and CDR2 as SVGAGI. Trimming took 4 bases from V and 0 from J; bases not matched to a gene: 6. The CDR3 length is 16 residues. CDR3 amino acids: CASSSRTGTSTDTQYF. The DNA of the CDR3 is TGTGCCAGCAGTTCCAGGACAGGGACTAGCACAGATACGCAGTATTTT.